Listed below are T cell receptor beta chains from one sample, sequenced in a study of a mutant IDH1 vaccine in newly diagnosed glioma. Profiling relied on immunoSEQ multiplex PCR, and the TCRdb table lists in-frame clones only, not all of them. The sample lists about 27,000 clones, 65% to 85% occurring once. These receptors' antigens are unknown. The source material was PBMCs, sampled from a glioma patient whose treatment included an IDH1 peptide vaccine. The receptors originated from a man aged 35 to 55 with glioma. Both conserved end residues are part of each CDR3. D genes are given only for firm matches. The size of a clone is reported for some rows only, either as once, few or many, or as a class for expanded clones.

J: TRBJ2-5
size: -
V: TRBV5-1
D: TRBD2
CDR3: CASSLDGTRSLGETQYF
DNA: TGCGCCAGCAGCTTGGATGGGACTAGAAGCTTGGGAGAGACCCAGTACTTC

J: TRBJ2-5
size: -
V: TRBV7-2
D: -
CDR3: CASSLLGTETQYF
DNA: TGTGCCAGCAGCTTGTTAGGCACGGAGACCCAGTACTTC

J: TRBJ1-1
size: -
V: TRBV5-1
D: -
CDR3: CASMLRGGTEAFF
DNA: TGCGCCAGCATGCTGAGGGGGGGAACTGAAGCTTTCTTT

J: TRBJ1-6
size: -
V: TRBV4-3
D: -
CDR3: CTSSQEEGGSSPLHF
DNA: TGCACCAGCAGCCAAGAGGAGGGAGGTAGTTCACCCCTCCACTTT

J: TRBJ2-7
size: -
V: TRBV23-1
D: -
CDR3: CASSQGGRGASYEQYF
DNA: TGCGCCAGCAGTCAGGGAGGCAGGGGCGCCTCCTACGAGCAGTACTTC

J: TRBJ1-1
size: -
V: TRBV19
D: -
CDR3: CASSRARGPSRDEAFF
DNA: TGTGCCAGTAGTAGGGCTCGGGGACCCTCCCGCGATGAAGCTTTCTTT

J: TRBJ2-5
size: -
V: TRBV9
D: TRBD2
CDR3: CASSGSGMETQYF
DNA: TGTGCCAGCAGCGGTAGCGGGATGGAGACCCAGTACTTC

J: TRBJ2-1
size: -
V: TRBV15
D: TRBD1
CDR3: CATSRDLGTGGYEQFF
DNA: TGTGCCACCAGCAGAGATTTGGGGACAGGGGGTTATGAGCAGTTCTTC

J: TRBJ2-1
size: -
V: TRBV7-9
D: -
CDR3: CASSSHEGLRNEQFF
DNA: TGTGCCAGCAGCTCCCACGAGGGGCTGCGGAATGAGCAGTTCTTC

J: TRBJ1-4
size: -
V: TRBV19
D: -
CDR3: CASSILLREVSNEKLFF
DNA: TGTGCCAGTAGTATCCTCCTACGGGAGGTATCTAATGAAAAACTGTTTTTT

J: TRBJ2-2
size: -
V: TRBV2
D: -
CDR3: CASRVATNTGELFF
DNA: TGTGCCAGCAGGGTTGCCACGAACACCGGGGAGCTGTTTTTT

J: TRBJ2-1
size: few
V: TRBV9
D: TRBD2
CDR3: CASSPSGGTSGRVWDEQFF
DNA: TGTGCCAGCAGCCCAAGTGGGGGGACTAGCGGGAGGGTATGGGATGAGCAGTTCTTC

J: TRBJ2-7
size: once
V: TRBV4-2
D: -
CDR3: CASSQDIGADSQYF
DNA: TGTGCCAGCAGCCAAGATATCGGAGCGGACTCACAGTACTTC

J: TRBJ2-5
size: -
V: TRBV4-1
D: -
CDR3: CASSHVTDLETQYF
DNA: TGCGCCAGCAGCCATGTTACCGATCTAGAGACCCAGTACTTC

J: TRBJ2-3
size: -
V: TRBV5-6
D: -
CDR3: CASSYTRGGGNTDTQYF
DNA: TGTGCCAGCAGCTACACCCGAGGGGGAGGAAATACAGATACGCAGTATTTT

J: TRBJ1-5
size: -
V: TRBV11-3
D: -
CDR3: CASSLDGNQPQHF
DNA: TGTGCCAGCAGCTTAGATGGGAATCAGCCCCAGCATTTT

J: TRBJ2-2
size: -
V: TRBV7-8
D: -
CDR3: CASSLRSIPDTGELFF
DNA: TGTGCCAGCAGCTTACGTTCAATCCCCGACACCGGGGAGCTGTTTTTT

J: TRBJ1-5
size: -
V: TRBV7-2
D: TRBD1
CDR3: CASSPRTGSGNQPQHF
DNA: TGTGCCAGCAGCCCTAGGACAGGTAGCGGCAATCAGCCCCAGCATTTT

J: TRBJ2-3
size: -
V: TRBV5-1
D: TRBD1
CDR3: CASSLEDRADTQYF
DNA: TGCGCCAGCAGCTTGGAGGACAGGGCAGATACGCAGTATTTT

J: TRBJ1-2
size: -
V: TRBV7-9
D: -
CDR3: CASSLVGVAYGYTF
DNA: TGTGCCAGCAGCTTAGTGGGGGTAGCCTATGGCTACACCTTC

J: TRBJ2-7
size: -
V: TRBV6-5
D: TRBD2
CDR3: CASTSGGSYEQYF
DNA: TGTGCCAGCACCTCGGGGGGGAGCTACGAGCAGTACTTC

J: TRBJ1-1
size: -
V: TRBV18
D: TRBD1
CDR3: CASSGQGGMRGNTEAFF
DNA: TGTGCCAGCTCAGGACAGGGGGGGATGCGTGGGAACACTGAAGCTTTCTTT

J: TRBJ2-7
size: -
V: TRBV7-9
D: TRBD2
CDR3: CASSLPPGRALDDEQYF
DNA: TGTGCCAGCAGCTTACCCCCCGGGAGGGCGTTAGACGACGAGCAGTACTTC

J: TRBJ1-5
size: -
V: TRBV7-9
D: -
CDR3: CASSLGAGNNQPQHF
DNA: TGTGCCAGCAGCTTAGGGGCAGGAAACAATCAGCCCCAGCATTTT

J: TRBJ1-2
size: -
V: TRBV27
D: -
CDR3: CASSRAGRQYGYTF
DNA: TGTGCCAGCAGTCGGGCGGGACGGCAATATGGCTACACCTTC